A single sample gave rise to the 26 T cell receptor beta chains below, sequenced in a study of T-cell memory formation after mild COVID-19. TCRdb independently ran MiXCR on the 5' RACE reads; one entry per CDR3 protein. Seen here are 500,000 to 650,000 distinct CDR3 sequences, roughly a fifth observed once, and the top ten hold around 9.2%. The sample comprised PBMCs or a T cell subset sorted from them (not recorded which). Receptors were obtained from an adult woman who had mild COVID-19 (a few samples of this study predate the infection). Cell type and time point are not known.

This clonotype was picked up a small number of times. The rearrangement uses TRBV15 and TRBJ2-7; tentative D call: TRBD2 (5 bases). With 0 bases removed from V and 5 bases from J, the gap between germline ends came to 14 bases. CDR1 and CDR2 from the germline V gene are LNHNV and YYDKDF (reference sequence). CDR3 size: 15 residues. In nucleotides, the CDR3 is TGTGCCACCAGCAGAGAGCCGGGATTAGGAAACGAGCAGTACTTC. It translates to CATSREPGLGNEQYF.

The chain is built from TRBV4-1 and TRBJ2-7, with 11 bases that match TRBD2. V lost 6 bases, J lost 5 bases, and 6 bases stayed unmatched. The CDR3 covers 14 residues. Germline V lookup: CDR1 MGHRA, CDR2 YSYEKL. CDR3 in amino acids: CASRSTSGDHEQYF. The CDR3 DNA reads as TGCGCCAGCAGGTCGACTAGCGGGGACCACGAGCAGTACTTC.

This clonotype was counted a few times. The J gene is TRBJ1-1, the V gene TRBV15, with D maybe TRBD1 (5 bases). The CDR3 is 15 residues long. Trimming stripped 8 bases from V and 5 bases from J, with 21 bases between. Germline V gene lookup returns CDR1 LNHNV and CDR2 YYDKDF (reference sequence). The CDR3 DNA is TGTGCCACCTTAAGCAGAGGGTTGGGGGAAACTGAAGCTTTCTTT. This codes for CATLSRGLGETEAFF.

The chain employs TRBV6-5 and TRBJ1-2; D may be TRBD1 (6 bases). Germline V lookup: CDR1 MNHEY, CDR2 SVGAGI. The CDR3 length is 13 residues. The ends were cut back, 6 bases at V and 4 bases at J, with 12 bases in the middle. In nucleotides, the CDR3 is TGTGCCAGCAGCCCAGACAGGATCTATGGCTACACCTTC. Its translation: CASSPDRIYGYTF.

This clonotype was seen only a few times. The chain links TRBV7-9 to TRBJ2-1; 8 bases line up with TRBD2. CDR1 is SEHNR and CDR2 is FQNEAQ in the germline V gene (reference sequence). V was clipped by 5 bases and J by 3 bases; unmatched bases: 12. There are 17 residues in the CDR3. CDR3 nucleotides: TGTGCCAGCAGCCCCACCTTTAGCGGGATCGGCTACAATGAGCAGTTCTTC. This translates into CASSPTFSGIGYNEQFF. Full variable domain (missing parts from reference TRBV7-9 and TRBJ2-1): DTGVSQNPRHKITKRGQNVTFRCDPISEHNRLYWYRQTLGQGPEFLTYFQNEAQLEKSRLLSDRFSAERPKGSFSTLEIQRTEQGDSAMYLCASSPTFSGIGYNEQFFGPGTRLTVL.

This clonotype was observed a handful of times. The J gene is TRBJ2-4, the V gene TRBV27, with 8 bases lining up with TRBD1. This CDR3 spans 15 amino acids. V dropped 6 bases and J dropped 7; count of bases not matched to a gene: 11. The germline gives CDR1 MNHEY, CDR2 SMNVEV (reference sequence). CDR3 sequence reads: CASRTGTGGVNIQYF. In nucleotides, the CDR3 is TGTGCCAGCAGGACGGGAACAGGGGGTGTGAACATTCAGTACTTC.

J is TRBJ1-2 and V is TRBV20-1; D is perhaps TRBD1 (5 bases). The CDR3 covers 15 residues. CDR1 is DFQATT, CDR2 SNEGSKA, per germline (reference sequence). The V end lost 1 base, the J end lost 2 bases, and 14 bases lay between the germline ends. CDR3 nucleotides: TGCAGTGCTAGAGCGGTTGGGACGGGAAACTATGGCTACACCTTC. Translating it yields CSARAVGTGNYGYTF.

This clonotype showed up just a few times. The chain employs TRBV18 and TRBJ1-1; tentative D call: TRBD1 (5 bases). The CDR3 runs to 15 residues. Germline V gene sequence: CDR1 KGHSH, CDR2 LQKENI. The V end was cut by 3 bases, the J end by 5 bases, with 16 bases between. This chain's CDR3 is CASSPGVGGRTEAFF. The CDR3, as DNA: TGTGCCAGCTCACCGGGCGTTGGGGGAAGGACTGAAGCTTTCTTT.

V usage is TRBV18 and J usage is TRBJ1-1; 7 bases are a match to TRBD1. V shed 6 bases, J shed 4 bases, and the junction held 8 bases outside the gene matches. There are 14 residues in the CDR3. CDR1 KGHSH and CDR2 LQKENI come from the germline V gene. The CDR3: CASSSDRLVTEAFF. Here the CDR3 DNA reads TGTGCCAGCTCCTCGGACAGGTTGGTCACTGAAGCTTTCTTT.

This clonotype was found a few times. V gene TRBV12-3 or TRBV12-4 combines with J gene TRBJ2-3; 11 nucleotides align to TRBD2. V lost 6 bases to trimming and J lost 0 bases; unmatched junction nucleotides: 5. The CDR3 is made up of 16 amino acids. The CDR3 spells CASSPGLAESTDTQYF. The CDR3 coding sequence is TGTGCCAGCAGCCCGGGACTAGCGGAAAGCACAGATACGCAGTATTTT.

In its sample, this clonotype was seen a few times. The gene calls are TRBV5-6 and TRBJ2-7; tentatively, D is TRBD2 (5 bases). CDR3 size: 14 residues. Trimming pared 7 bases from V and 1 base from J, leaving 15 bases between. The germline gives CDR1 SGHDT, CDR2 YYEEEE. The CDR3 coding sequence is TGTGCCAGCGCCAGTGGACTTGGGTCCTACGAGCAGTACTTC. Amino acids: CASASGLGSYEQYF.

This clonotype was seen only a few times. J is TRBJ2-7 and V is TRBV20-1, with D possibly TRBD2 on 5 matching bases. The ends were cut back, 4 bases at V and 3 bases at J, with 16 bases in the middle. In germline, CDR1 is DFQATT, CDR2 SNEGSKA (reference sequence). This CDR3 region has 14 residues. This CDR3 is CSAITRPVSYEQYF. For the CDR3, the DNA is TGCAGTGCTATCACTAGGCCGGTAAGCTACGAGCAGTACTTC.

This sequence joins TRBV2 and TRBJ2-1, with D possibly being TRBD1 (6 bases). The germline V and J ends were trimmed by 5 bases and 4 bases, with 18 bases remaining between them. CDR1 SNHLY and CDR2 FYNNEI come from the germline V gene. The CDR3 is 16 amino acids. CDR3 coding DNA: TGTGCCAGCAGTTATACAGGGTATCGTGATTACAATGAGCAGTTCTTC. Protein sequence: CASSYTGYRDYNEQFF.

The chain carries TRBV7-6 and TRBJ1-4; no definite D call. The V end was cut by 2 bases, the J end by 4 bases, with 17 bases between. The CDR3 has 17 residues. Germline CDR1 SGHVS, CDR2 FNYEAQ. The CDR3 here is CASSLRSPEAFNEKLFF. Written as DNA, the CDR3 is TGTGCCAGCAGCTTAAGGTCTCCCGAAGCCTTTAATGAAAAACTGTTTTTT.

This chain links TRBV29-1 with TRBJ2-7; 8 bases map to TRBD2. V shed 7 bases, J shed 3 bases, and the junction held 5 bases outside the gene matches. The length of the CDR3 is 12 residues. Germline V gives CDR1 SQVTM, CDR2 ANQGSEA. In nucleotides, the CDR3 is TGCAGCGCTACGAGCGGGAGCTACGAGCAGTACTTC. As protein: CSATSGSYEQYF.

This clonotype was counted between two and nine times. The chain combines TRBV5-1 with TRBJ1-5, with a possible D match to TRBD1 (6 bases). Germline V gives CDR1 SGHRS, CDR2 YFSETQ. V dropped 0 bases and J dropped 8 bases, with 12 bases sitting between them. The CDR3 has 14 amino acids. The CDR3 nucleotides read TGCGCCAGCAGCTTGGTGGCAGGGGAGGAGCCCCAGCATTTT. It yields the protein CASSLVAGEEPQHF. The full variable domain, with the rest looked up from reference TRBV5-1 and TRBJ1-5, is KAGVTQTPRYLIKTRGQQVTLSCSPISGHRSVSWYQQTPGQGLQFLFEYFSETQRNKGNFPGRFSGRQFSNSRSEMNVSTLELGDSALYLCASSLVAGEEPQHFGDGTRLSIL.

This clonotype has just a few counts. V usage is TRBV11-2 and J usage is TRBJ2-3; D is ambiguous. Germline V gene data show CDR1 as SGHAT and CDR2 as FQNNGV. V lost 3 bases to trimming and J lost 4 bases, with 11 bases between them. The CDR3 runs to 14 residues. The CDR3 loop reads CASSFQKVADTQYF. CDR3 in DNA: TGTGCCAGCAGCTTCCAAAAAGTAGCAGATACGCAGTATTTT.

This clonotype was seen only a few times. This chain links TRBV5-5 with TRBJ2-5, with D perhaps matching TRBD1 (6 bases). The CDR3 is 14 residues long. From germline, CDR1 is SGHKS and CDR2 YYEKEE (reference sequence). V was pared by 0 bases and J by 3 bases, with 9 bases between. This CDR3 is CASSLGTAKETQYF. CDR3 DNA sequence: TGTGCCAGCAGCTTGGGGACAGCGAAAGAGACCCAGTACTTC.

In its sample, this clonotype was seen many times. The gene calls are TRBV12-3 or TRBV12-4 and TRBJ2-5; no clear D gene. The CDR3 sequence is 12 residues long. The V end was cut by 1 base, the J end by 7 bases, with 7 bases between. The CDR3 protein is CASSLDPGTQYF. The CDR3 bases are TGTGCCAGCAGTTTAGACCCAGGGACCCAGTACTTC.

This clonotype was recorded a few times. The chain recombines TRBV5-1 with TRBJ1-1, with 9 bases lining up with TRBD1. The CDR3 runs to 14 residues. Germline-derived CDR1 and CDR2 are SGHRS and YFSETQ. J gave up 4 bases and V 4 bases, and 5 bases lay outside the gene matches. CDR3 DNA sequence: TGCGCCAGCAGCATGGGACAGGGCCGCACTGAAGCTTTCTTT. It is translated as CASSMGQGRTEAFF.

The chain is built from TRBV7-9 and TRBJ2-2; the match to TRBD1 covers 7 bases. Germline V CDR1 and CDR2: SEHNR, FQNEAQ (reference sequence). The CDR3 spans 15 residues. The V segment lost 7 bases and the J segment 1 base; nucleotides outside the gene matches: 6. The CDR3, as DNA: TGTGCCAGCAACCCGGGACAGTTGAACACCGGGGAGCTGTTTTTT. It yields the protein CASNPGQLNTGELFF.

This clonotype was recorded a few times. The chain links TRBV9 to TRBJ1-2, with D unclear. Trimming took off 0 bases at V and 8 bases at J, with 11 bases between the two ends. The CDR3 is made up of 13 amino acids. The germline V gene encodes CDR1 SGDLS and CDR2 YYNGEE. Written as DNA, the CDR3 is TGTGCCAGCAGCGTAGATGGAATAGGGGGCTACACCTTC. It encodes CASSVDGIGGYTF.

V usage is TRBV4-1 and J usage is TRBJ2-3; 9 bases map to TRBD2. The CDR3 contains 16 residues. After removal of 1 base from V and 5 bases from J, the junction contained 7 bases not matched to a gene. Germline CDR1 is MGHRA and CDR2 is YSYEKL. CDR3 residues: CASSQGAAGGIDTQYF. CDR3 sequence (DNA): TGCGCCAGCAGCCAAGGGGCAGCGGGGGGAATAGATACGCAGTATTTT.

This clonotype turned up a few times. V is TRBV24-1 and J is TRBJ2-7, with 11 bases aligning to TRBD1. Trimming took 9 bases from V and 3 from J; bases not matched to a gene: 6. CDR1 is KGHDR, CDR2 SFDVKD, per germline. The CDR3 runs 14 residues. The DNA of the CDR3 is TGTGCCACCCAGGACAGGGGGCCTTTCTACGAGCAGTACTTC. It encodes CATQDRGPFYEQYF.

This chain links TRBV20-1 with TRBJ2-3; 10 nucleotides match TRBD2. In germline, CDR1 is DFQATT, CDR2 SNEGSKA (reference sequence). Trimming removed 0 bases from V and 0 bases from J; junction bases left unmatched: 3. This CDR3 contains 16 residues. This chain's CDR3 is CSARDLAGASTDTQYF. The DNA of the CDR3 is TGCAGTGCTAGAGATCTAGCGGGGGCTAGCACAGATACGCAGTATTTT.

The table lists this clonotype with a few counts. CDR3 bases: TGTGCCTGGAGTCTCGCTGGGTCGGGCGGGCAGTTCTTC. Encoded protein: CAWSLAGSGGQFF. This chain uses TRBV30 with TRBJ2-1, with unresolved D. Trimming pared 2 bases from V and 12 bases from J, leaving 17 bases between. CDR3 size: 13 residues. In germline, CDR1 is GTSNPN, CDR2 SVGIG (reference sequence).